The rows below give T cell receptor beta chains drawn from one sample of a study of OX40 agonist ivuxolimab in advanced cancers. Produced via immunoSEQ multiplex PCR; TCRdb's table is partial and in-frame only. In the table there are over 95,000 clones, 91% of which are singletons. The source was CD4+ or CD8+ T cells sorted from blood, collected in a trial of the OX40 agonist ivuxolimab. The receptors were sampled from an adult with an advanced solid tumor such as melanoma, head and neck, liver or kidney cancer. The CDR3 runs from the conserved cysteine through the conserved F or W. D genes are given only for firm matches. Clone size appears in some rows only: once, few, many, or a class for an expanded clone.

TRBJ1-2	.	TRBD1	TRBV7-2	CASSLARGTGANYGYTF	TGTGCCAGCAGCTTAGCGCGTGGGACAGGGGCGAACTATGGCTACACCTTC
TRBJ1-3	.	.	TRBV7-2	CASSSNQISGNTIYF	TGTGCCAGCAGCTCAAACCAGATCTCTGGAAACACCATATATTTT
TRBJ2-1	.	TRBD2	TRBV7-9	CASSFPGRARGEQFF	TGTGCCAGCAGCTTTCCCGGGAGGGCCCGAGGAGAGCAGTTCTTC
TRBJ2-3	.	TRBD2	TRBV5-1	CASSSRTRGADTQYF	TGCGCCAGCAGCTCCCGGACTAGAGGGGCAGATACGCAGTATTTT
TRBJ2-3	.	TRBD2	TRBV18	CASSPITSGRTDTQYF	TGTGCCAGCTCACCCATCACTAGCGGGAGGACAGATACGCAGTATTTT
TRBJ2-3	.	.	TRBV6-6	CASSYQRGRTDTQYF	TGTGCCAGCAGTTACCAGCGCGGCCGCACAGATACGCAGTATTTT
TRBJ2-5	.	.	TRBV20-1	CSARPGETQYF	TGCAGTGCTAGGCCCGGAGAGACCCAGTACTTC
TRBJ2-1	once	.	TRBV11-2	CASSLAPGSSNEQFF	TGTGCCAGCAGCTTAGCCCCGGGTAGTTCCAATGAGCAGTTCTTC
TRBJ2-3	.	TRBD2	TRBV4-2	CASSQESTVAGGTTDTQYF	TGTGCCAGCAGCCAAGAAAGTACGGTGGCGGGAGGTACCACAGATACGCAGTATTTT
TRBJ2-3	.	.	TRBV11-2	CASSLAGGAATDTQYF	TGTGCCAGCAGCTTAGCGGGCGGGGCGGCTACAGATACGCAGTATTTT
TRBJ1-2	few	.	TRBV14	CASSQDRGYGYTF	TGTGCCAGCAGCCAAGATCGAGGGTATGGCTACACCTTC
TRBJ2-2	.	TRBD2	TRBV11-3	CASSPGLAENTGELFF	TGTGCCAGCAGCCCGGGACTAGCGGAGAACACCGGGGAGCTGTTTTTT
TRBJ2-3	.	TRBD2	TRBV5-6	CASSLLGAGAQDTQYF	TGTGCCAGCAGCTTGTTAGGAGCGGGAGCTCAAGATACGCAGTATTTT
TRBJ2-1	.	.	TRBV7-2	CASSRGGLDEQFF	TGTGCCAGCAGCCGAGGGGGGTTGGATGAGCAGTTCTTC
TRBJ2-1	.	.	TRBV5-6	CASSSRWGNEQFF	TGTGCCAGCAGCTCCCGTTGGGGGAATGAGCAGTTCTTC
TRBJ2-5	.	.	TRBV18	CASSPPTETQYF	TGTGCCAGCTCACCTCCAACAGAGACCCAGTACTTC
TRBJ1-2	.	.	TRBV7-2	CASSFASAGGYGYTF	TGTGCCAGCAGCTTCGCCTCCGCGGGAGGGTATGGCTACACCTTC
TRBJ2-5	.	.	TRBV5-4	CASSLSGRSETQYF	TGTGCCAGCAGCTTGTCAGGGAGGAGCGAGACCCAGTACTTC
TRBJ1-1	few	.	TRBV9	CASSVSYRNTEAFF	TGTGCCAGCAGCGTAAGTTACAGAAACACTGAAGCTTTCTTT
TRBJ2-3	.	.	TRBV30	CAWSVLIGGRDTQYF	TGTGCCTGGAGTGTACTGATTGGGGGCAGAGATACGCAGTATTTT
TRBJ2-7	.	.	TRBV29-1	CSVHPGGQRYEQYF	TGCAGCGTGCATCCGGGGGGACAGCGGTACGAGCAGTACTTC
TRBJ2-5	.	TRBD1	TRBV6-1	CASSKGTGMAQETQYF	TGTGCCAGCAGTAAAGGGACAGGAATGGCCCAAGAGACCCAGTACTTC
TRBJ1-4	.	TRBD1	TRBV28	CASSPGTVNEKLFF	TGTGCCAGCAGCCCCGGGACAGTCAATGAAAAACTGTTTTTT
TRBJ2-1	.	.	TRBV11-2	CASKGGTRATLVNEQFF	TGTGCCAGCAAGGGGGGGACCCGCGCAACCCTTGTTAATGAGCAGTTCTTC
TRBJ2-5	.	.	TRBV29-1	CSVEDAGQETQYF	TGCAGCGTTGAAGACGCAGGGCAAGAGACCCAGTACTTC
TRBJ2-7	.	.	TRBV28	CASSLSPLGEQYF	TGTGCCAGCAGTTTATCCCCCCTGGGGGAGCAGTACTTC
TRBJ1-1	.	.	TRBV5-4	CASSLKVLNTEAFF	TGTGCCAGCAGCTTGAAAGTACTGAACACTGAAGCTTTCTTT
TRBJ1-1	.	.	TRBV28	CATYSNTEAFF	TGTGCCACCTACTCGAACACTGAAGCTTTCTTT
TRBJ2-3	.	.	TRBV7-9	CASSLAGAMTQYF	TGTGCCAGCAGCTTAGCAGGGGCTATGACGCAGTATTTT
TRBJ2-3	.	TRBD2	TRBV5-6	CASSSASGTGTDTQYF	TGTGCCAGCAGCTCCGCTAGCGGGACTGGCACAGATACGCAGTATTTT
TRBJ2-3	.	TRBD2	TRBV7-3	CASSLRLAGSTDTQYF	TGTGCCAGCAGCTTAAGGCTAGCGGGGAGCACAGATACGCAGTATTTT
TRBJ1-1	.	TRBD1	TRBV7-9	CASSLTGDMNTEAFF	TGTGCCAGCAGCTTAACAGGGGATATGAACACTGAAGCTTTCTTT
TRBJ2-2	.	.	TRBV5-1	CASSERTANTGELFF	TGCGCCAGCAGCGAGAGGACGGCGAACACCGGGGAGCTGTTTTTT
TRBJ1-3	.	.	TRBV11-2	CASDPGSGNTIYF	TGTGCCAGCGACCCGGGTTCTGGAAACACCATATATTTT
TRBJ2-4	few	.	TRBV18	CASSPPGSTKNIQYF	TGTGCCAGCTCACCACCGGGGAGTACCAAAAACATTCAGTACTTC
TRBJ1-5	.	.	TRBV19	CASSIWAGSPDQPQHF	TGTGCCAGTAGTATATGGGCGGGTTCGCCAGATCAGCCCCAGCATTTT
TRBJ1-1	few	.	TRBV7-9	CASSLDNTEAFF	TGTGCCAGCAGCTTGGACAACACTGAAGCTTTCTTT
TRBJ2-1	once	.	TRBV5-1	CASSRGGGSSYNEQFF	TGCGCCAGCAGCAGGGGTGGCGGCTCCTCCTACAATGAGCAGTTCTTC
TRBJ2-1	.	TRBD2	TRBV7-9	CASSSPGLAGYNEQFF	TGTGCCAGCAGCTCGCCGGGACTAGCGGGCTACAATGAGCAGTTCTTC
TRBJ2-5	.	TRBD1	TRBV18	CASSPGQTETQYF	TGTGCCAGCTCACCGGGACAGACAGAGACCCAGTACTTC
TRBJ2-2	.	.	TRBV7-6	CASSPMPDWNTGELFF	TGTGCCAGCAGCCCTATGCCGGATTGGAACACCGGGGAGCTGTTTTTT
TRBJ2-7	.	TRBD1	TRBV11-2	CASMILGGTGTYEQYF	TGTGCCAGCATGATCCTGGGTGGGACAGGGACCTACGAGCAGTACTTC
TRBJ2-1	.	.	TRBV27	CASRRRGAGVDEQFF	TGTGCCAGCAGACGTAGAGGGGCTGGTGTAGATGAGCAGTTCTTC
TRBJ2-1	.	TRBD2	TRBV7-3	CASSPTSGSGNEQFF	TGTGCCAGCAGCCCTACTAGCGGGAGTGGAAATGAGCAGTTCTTC
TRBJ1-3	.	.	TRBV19	CASAERPGNTIYF	TGTGCCAGTGCGGAACGCCCTGGAAACACCATATATTTT
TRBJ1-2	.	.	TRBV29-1	CSVAAGNIYGYTF	TGCAGCGTTGCGGCAGGGAACATCTATGGCTACACCTTC
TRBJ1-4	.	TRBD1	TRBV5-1	CASTSTGQGVGEKLFF	TGCGCCAGCACCTCAACCGGACAGGGGGTTGGTGAAAAGCTGTTTTTT
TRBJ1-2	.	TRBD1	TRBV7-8	CASSPTGGPWDYGYTF	TGTGCCAGCAGCCCTACAGGGGGCCCCTGGGACTATGGCTACACCTTC
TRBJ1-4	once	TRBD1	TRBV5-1	CASSLEGGSEKLFF	TGCGCCAGCAGCTTGGAAGGGGGCTCTGAAAAACTGTTTTTT
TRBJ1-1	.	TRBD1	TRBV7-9	CASSLEGGAEAFF	TGTGCCAGCAGCTTAGAAGGGGGCGCTGAAGCTTTCTTT
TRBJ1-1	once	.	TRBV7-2	CASSLEGPQTEAFF	TGTGCCAGCAGCTTGGAGGGGCCGCAGACTGAAGCTTTCTTT
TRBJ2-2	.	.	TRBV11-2	CASSPGNAGELFF	TGTGCCAGCAGCCCGGGAAACGCCGGGGAGCTGTTTTTT
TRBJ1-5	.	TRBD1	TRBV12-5	CASGSGTGVGQPQHF	TGTGCTAGTGGTTCCGGGACAGGGGTAGGACAGCCCCAGCATTTT
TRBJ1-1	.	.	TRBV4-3	CASSQDLSRGEENTEAFF	TGCGCCAGCAGCCAAGATCTCTCGCGGGGAGAAGAGAACACTGAAGCTTTCTTT
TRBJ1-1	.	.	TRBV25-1	CASSEYRGGDTEAFF	TGTGCCAGCAGTGAATACAGGGGAGGGGACACTGAAGCTTTCTTT
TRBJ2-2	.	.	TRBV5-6	CASSLALMTGELFF	TGTGCCAGCAGCCTGGCTTTGATGACCGGGGAGCTGTTTTTT
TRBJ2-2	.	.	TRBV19	CASSKHAGTGELFF	TGTGCCAGTAGTAAACACGCGGGGACCGGGGAGCTGTTTTTT
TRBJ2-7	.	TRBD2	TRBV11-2	CASSLERGLAGAEQYF	TGTGCCAGCAGCTTAGAAAGGGGACTAGCGGGGGCCGAGCAGTACTTC
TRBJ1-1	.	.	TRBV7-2	CASSSYTEAFF	TGTGCCAGCAGCTCCTACACTGAAGCTTTCTTT
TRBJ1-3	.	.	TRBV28	CASIPPGRGAGNTIYF	TGTGCCAGCATCCCCCCCGGCAGGGGTGCTGGAAACACCATATATTTT